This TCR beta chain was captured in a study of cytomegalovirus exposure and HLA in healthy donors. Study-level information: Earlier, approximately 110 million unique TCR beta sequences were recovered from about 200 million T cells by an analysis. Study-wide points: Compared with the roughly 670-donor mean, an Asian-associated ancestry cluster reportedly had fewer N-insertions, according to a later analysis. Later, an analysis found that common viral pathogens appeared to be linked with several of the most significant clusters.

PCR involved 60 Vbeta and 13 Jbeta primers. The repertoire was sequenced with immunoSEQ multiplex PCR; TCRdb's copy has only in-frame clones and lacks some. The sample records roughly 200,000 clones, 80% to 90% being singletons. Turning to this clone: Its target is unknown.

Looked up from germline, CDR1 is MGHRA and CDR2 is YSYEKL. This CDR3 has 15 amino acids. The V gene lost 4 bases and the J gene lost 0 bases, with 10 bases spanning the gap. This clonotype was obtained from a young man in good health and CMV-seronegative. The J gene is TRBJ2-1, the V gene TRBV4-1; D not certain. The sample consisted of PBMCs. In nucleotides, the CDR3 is TGCGCCAGCAGCCTGTCTTTCGGCTCCTACAATGAGCAGTTCTTC. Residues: CASSLSFGSYNEQFF.